A single TCR beta chain is shown here with its context. CDR3 length equals 15 residues. V lost 6 bases and J 7 bases, leaving 18 bases between the germline ends. Conversion of TCR transcripts into cDNA relied on 5'RACE template switching, which added a universal primer site and UMIs. Using its own MiXCR run on the 5' RACE reads, TCRdb lists one record per CDR3 protein. This table holds nearly 350,000 distinct CDR3 sequences, less than 9.5% found once. The data were taken from a study of T cells after yellow fever vaccination. The clonotype comes from a man younger than 35 who received the YFV17D yellow fever vaccine. The specimen comprised PBMCs, sampled roughly 47 days after the first yellow fever vaccination. The chain has TRBV12-3 or TRBV12-4 and TRBJ1-4; D remains unclear. CDR3 bases: TGTGCCAGCAGGCCTCGGTCGACGGAGGGTGAAAAACTGTTTTTT. Protein sequence: CASRPRSTEGEKLFF.